What follows is one TCR beta chain and its context. Its matching antigen is unknown. The sample belongs to a study of T cells expressing NK-cell markers. About the study: In sorted CD3+CD56+NKG2C+, CD3+CD56+NKG2C- and CD3+CD56-NKG2C+ T cells, TCR beta repertoires were obtained.

Whole-study findings and limits: Each of six donors carried dominant NKG2C+ clonotypes accounting for about 1.0-8% of CD8+ T cells. Uncertainty persisted over the HCMV specificity of expanded NKG2C+ T cell clones.

Each CDR3 protein gets one entry in TCRdb, which reprocessed the 5' RACE reads and gives no DNA. The sample shows some 150,000 distinct CDR3 sequences, and about 12% sits with its ten largest clones. CDR3 length: 18 residues. Germline CDR1 is MGHRA and CDR2 is YSYEKL. The source is a man between 18 and 35 years old in good health. The sample consisted of blood T cells: a sorted CD56 or NKG2C T cell subset, CD4+ or CD8+ T cells, or bulk PBMC T cells (not recorded which). The chain links TRBV4-1 to TRBJ2-1; with no DNA, the TCRdb D assignment of TRBD2 cannot be verified. The CDR3 region is CASSQDFTGLAKKNEQFF.